This T cell receptor beta chain emerged from a study of cytomegalovirus exposure and HLA in healthy donors. Overall study findings and caveats: As a later analysis showed, several of the most significant clusters appeared to be linked to common viral pathogens. The productive fraction for most TCR beta V segments was about 87% or about 30% in an earlier analysis. With later analysis, a missense DCLRE1C variant became linked to TCR beta V- and J-gene trimming. There was a cluster of highly shared sequence variants that was likely a sequencing artifact.

In the PCR, 60 Vbeta and 13 Jbeta primers were used. Repertoires were generated with immunoSEQ multiplex PCR, while TCRdb's copy carries only in-frame clones and drops some. Of around 170,000 clones detected, roughly 80% appear once; the ten largest clones hold about 0.39%. A word on this clone: Its antigen remains unknown.

Trimming took 5 bases from V and 11 from J; bases not matched to a gene: 8. CDR1 is WSHSY and CDR2 is SAAADI in the germline V gene. This CDR3 has 13 residues. The TCR was taken from a boy aged 2-15 years in good health and CMV-seronegative. Input material: PBMCs. The chain employs TRBV10-2 and TRBJ1-5; 8 nucleotides agree with TRBD1. The CDR3 is CASSLDRARTQHF. Written as DNA, the CDR3 is TGCGCCAGCAGTTTGGACAGGGCCAGGACCCAGCATTTT.